Listed below are T cell receptor beta chains from one sample, sequenced in a study of blood T cell repertoires in COVID-19. Sequencing was performed with immunoSEQ multiplex PCR; in TCRdb, only in-frame clones are kept and a portion is missing. The sample yields over 150,000 clones, about 80% seen once. Sequenced: PBMCs or T cells enriched from blood (not recorded which). Receptors originate from a woman in her sixties or seventies in a cohort exposed to, infected with or recovered from COVID-19 (not recorded which). Each CDR3 is given with its conserved first and last residue. D genes are given only for firm matches. Size tells how often a clone was seen (once, few, many) or the class of an expanded clone, and some rows leave it out.

J gene | clone size | D gene | V gene | CDR3 protein | CDR3 DNA
TRBJ2-7 | once | NA | TRBV3-1/TRBV3-2 | CASSWQGEVGEQYF | TGTGCCAGCAGCTGGCAGGGGGAGGTTGGCGAGCAGTACTTC
TRBJ1-2 | NA | TRBD1 | TRBV19 | CASRTGSWAYGYTF | TGTGCCAGCAGGACAGGTTCGTGGGCATATGGCTACACCTTC
TRBJ1-1 | NA | NA | TRBV7-2 | CASSLSPDTEAFF | TGTGCCAGCAGCTTATCCCCGGACACTGAAGCTTTCTTT
TRBJ2-6 | NA | NA | TRBV10-3 | CATSTSSGANVLTF | TGTGCCACTAGTACCTCCTCTGGGGCCAACGTCCTGACTTTC
TRBJ2-7 | NA | TRBD2 | TRBV28 | CASSRLAGVRGEYF | TGTGCCAGCAGTCGTCTAGCGGGAGTAAGGGGGGAGTACTTC
TRBJ2-7 | NA | NA | TRBV6-5 | CASSNRDLSYEQYF | TGTGCCAGCAGCAACAGGGATCTCTCCTACGAGCAGTACTTC
TRBJ2-5 | NA | TRBD2 | TRBV29-1 | CSLVRTSDTETQYF | TGCAGCCTTGTAAGGACTAGCGACACAGAGACCCAGTACTTC
TRBJ2-1 | NA | TRBD2 | TRBV7-2 | CASSFPRAGGGNEQFF | TGTGCCAGCAGCTTCCCAAGGGCGGGAGGGGGCAATGAGCAGTTCTTC
TRBJ1-4 | NA | NA | TRBV5-1 | CASSLETGFNEKLFF | TGCGCCAGCAGCCTTGAGACAGGATTTAATGAAAAACTGTTTTTT
TRBJ2-1 | NA | TRBD2 | TRBV19 | CASNPSGRALNEQFF | TGTGCCAGTAACCCTAGCGGGAGGGCCCTCAATGAGCAGTTCTTC
TRBJ1-2 | NA | NA | TRBV28 | CASSLRREDYGYTF | TGTGCCAGCAGTTTACGAAGAGAGGACTATGGCTACACCTTC
TRBJ2-5 | NA | TRBD1 | TRBV11-2 | CASVGGWETQYF | TGTGCCAGCGTAGGGGGCTGGGAGACCCAGTACTTC